The clone carrying this T cell receptor beta chain appeared many times. Its antigen is currently unknown. The sample belongs to a study of T cell repertoires in cytomegalovirus infection. About the research overall: Evidence of both CMV infection and a matching HLA type came from public TCR beta signatures.

TCRdb called the reads again in MiXCR, with one record for every CDR3 protein. Altogether around 530,000 distinct CDR3 sequences are present, less than 30% being singletons, with the ten largest covering 13%. The CDR3 extends over 14 amino acids. Trimming removed 1 base from V and 3 bases from J, with 9 bases in between. The V gene's germline CDR1 is MGHRA and CDR2 YSYEKL. Notes on the study in general: Ex vivo responses were dominated by HLA-C-restricted CMV-specific TCR beta clonotypes. Public TCR beta family frequency separated CMV-and-HLA carriers, including in an independent cohort.

This chain uses TRBV4-1 with TRBJ1-1; unclear D gene. Sequencing was carried out using PBMCs. The sequence derives from a human donor in good health (CMV status not recorded). Some clones in this sample may be carry-over from other donors' samples. The CDR3 protein is CASSQGWRDTEAFF. DNA for the CDR3: TGCGCCAGCAGCCAAGGTTGGCGGGACACTGAAGCTTTCTTT.